The 4 T cell receptor beta chains presented below share a single source sample, sequenced in a study of human T cells and chemical hapten exposure. Time point described: patch test 3, about 24 weeks after DPC sensitization. The treatment: therapeutic diphenylcyclopropenone sensitization with weekly scalp DPC. The authors' total RNA extraction used unfractionated whole blood. MiXCR, applied by TCRdb to the RACE reads, yields one record per CDR3 protein. The profile shows over 35,000 distinct CDR3 sequences, about 13% of them singletons. This specimen consisted of whole blood, obtained in connection with sensitization to the hapten diphenylcyclopropenone (DPC). The receptor set was obtained from a woman aged 40 to 50 with alopecia areata. Some clones in this sample may be carry-over from other donors' samples.

This clonotype showed up many times. The V gene is TRBV11-3, the J gene TRBJ2-1; 11 bases are shared with TRBD2. Germline assignment: CDR1 SGHNT and CDR2 YENEEA. The CDR3 totals 15 residues. The trim removed 5 bases at V and 6 bases at J, leaving 6 bases unmatched. Written as DNA, the CDR3 is TGTGCCAGCAGCCAAGTAGCGGGGGGGAGCAATGAGCAGTTCTTC. Its translation: CASSQVAGGSNEQFF. Based on the CDR3 plus reference TRBV11-3 and TRBJ2-1, the full variable domain is EAGVVQSPRYKIIEKKQPVAFWCNPISGHNTLYWYLQNLGQGPELLIRYENEEAVDDSQLPKDRFSAERLKGVDSTLKIQPAELGDSAVYLCASSQVAGGSNEQFFGPGTRLTVL.

In this sample, this clonotype turned up a few times. The chain employs TRBV18 and TRBJ1-2, with TRBD1 identical over 10 bases. CDR3 size: 15 residues. Germline V gene sequence: CDR1 KGHSH, CDR2 LQKENI. V lost 3 bases and J lost 0; bases outside the gene matches: 1. The CDR3 loop is CASSPGTGANYGYTF. CDR3 coding DNA: TGTGCCAGCTCACCGGGGACAGGGGCTAACTATGGCTACACCTTC.

This clonotype showed up just once. At one end, the junction sequence differs from germline, possibly due to a read error. The rearrangement joins TRBV11-3 to TRBJ1-2, with D possibly TRBD1 on 5 matching bases. This CDR3 is 15 amino acids long. Germline CDR1 SGHNT, CDR2 YENEEA. CDR3 protein: CTSSSPPGAYYGYTF. Written as DNA, the CDR3 is TGTACCAGCAGCTCCCCCCCCGGGGCCTATTATGGCTACACCTTC.

This clonotype showed up many times. This chain joins TRBV28 and TRBJ1-5; D possibly corresponds to TRBD1 (6 bases). V dropped 9 bases and J dropped 2 bases, with 14 bases sitting between them. Germline V lookup: CDR1 MDHEN, CDR2 SYDVKM. The length of the CDR3 is 14 residues. The CDR3 DNA reads as TGTGCCAGTCGGCGGGAGGGGGGCAATCAGCCCCAGCATTTT. It encodes CASRREGGNQPQHF.